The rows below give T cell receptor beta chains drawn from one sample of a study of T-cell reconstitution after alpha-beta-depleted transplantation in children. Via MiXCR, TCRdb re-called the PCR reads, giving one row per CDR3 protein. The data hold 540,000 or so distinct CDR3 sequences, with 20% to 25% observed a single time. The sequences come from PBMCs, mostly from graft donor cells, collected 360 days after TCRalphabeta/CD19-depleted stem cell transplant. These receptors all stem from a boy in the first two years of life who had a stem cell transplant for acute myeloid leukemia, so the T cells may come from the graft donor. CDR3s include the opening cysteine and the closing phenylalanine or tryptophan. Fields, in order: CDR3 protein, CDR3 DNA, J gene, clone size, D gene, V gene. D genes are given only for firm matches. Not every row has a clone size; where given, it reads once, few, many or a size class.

CASSLGRGPAGKPLQETQYF | TGTGCCAGCAGCTTAGGAAGGGGTCCGGCGGGGAAACCTCTCCAAGAGACCCAGTACTTC | TRBJ2-5 | few | - | TRBV11-1
CASSTLTVTSGVGDTQYF | TGTGCCAGCTCAACTCTGACTGTGACTAGCGGGGTAGGAGATACGCAGTATTTT | TRBJ2-3 | - | TRBD2 | TRBV18
CSARAPIEQFF | TGCAGTGCTAGAGCCCCTATTGAGCAGTTCTTC | TRBJ2-1 | few | - | TRBV20-1
CASIGQETQYF | TGTGCCAGCATAGGACAAGAGACCCAGTACTTC | TRBJ2-5 | - | - | TRBV5-8
CASSYSTQGNTIYF | TGTGCCAGCAGTTACTCGACCCAGGGAAACACCATATATTTT | TRBJ1-3 | few | - | TRBV6-5
CSVNRTPRTQYF | TGCAGCGTAAACCGGACTCCCAGGACCCAGTACTTC | TRBJ2-5 | - | - | TRBV29-1
CSARSSGSSYEQYF | TGCAGTGCTAGATCCTCCGGCAGCTCCTACGAGCAGTACTTC | TRBJ2-7 | few | - | TRBV20-1
CSAGGVLYNEQFF | TGCAGCGCGGGGGGGGTCCTATACAATGAGCAGTTCTTC | TRBJ2-1 | - | TRBD2 | TRBV29-1
CASSSYRVMDPYEQYF | TGTGCCAGCAGCTCCTACAGGGTCATGGACCCCTACGAGCAGTACTTC | TRBJ2-7 | many | - | TRBV7-9
CSVEDRQNTGELFF | TGCAGCGTTGAAGATCGACAGAACACCGGGGAGCTGTTTTTT | TRBJ2-2 | many | - | TRBV29-1
CASSYGLGSGGLLNTGELFF | TGTGCCAGCAGTTACGGGTTGGGAAGCGGGGGCCTCTTGAACACCGGGGAGCTGTTTTTT | TRBJ2-2 | - | TRBD2 | TRBV6-2/TRBV6-3
CASSPPGQGSYGYTF | TGTGCCAGCAGTCCGCCGGGACAGGGCTCCTATGGCTACACCTTC | TRBJ1-2 | many | TRBD1 | TRBV12-3/TRBV12-4
CASSLERFDEQFF | TGTGCCAGCAGCTTAGAACGGTTCGATGAGCAGTTCTTC | TRBJ2-1 | few | - | TRBV7-9
CATRGALQETQYF | TGTGCCACCCGGGGGGCCCTCCAAGAGACCCAGTACTTC | TRBJ2-5 | - | - | TRBV19
CASSKVYGRGQGESSGANVLTF | TGTGCCAGCAGCAAAGTGTATGGCCGAGGCCAGGGGGAGAGCTCTGGGGCCAACGTCCTGACTTTC | TRBJ2-6 | many | - | TRBV21-1
CASRDSGGQYTQYF | TGCGCCAGCAGGGATTCGGGGGGGCAGTATACGCAGTATTTT | TRBJ2-3 | - | TRBD2 | TRBV10-2
CASSLWDSWFNEQFF | TGTGCCAGCAGCTTGTGGGACAGCTGGTTCAATGAGCAGTTCTTC | TRBJ2-1 | - | TRBD1 | TRBV5-6
CASSYSGIGTGTAINNEQFF | TGTGCCAGCAGTTACTCGGGAATCGGAACCGGGACAGCTATAAACAATGAGCAGTTCTTC | TRBJ2-1 | many | TRBD1 | TRBV6-2/TRBV6-3
CSVGDRALSGANVLTF | TGCAGCGTTGGGGACAGGGCCCTCTCTGGGGCCAACGTCCTGACTTTC | TRBJ2-6 | many | TRBD1 | TRBV29-1
CSARGPLQGGQFF | TGCAGTGCTAGAGGCCCTCTACAGGGAGGGCAGTTCTTC | TRBJ2-1 | - | - | TRBV20-1
CSASGWAPETQYF | TGCAGTGCTAGCGGATGGGCTCCGGAGACCCAGTACTTC | TRBJ2-5 | many | - | TRBV20-1
CSARERTRSSSYNEQFF | TGCAGTGCTAGAGAAAGGACTAGGTCAAGCTCCTACAATGAGCAGTTCTTC | TRBJ2-1 | many | TRBD2 | TRBV20-1
CSVHDSYGYTF | TGCAGCGTCCACGACAGCTATGGCTACACCTTC | TRBJ1-2 | - | - | TRBV29-1
CASRTSGHGPEAFF | TGTGCCAGCAGAACAAGCGGACACGGGCCTGAAGCTTTCTTT | TRBJ1-1 | - | - | TRBV12-3/TRBV12-4
CASSPERAESTDTQYF | TGTGCCAGCTCACCAGAGCGGGCGGAAAGCACAGATACGCAGTATTTT | TRBJ2-3 | - | - | TRBV18
CASTPAVARPRPNYGYTF | TGTGCCAGCACTCCTGCGGTGGCGCGCCCCAGACCGAACTATGGCTACACCTTC | TRBJ1-2 | - | - | TRBV11-2
CATGQPKGDEQFF | TGTGCCACCGGACAGCCTAAAGGCGATGAGCAGTTCTTC | TRBJ2-1 | - | - | TRBV10-3
CASSYMADIQYF | TGTGCCAGCAGTTACATGGCTGACATTCAGTACTTC | TRBJ2-4 | few | - | TRBV6-2/TRBV6-3
CATSDYRDNTGELFF | TGTGCCACCAGTGACTACAGGGACAACACCGGGGAGCTGTTTTTT | TRBJ2-2 | - | - | TRBV24-1
CASSSRGLYGNTIYF | TGTGCCAGCAGTTCTAGGGGGCTCTATGGAAACACCATATATTTT | TRBJ1-3 | - | TRBD1 | TRBV6-5
CAITPADTQYF | TGTGCCATCACCCCGGCGGATACGCAGTATTTT | TRBJ2-3 | many | - | TRBV10-3
CASSYHTTTEAFF | TGTGCCAGCAGTTACCATACAACAACTGAAGCTTTCTTT | TRBJ1-1 | - | - | TRBV6-5
CSVEEPTGTGHPTDTQYF | TGCAGCGTTGAAGAGCCTACCGGGACAGGGCACCCCACAGATACGCAGTATTTT | TRBJ2-3 | - | TRBD1 | TRBV29-1
CASKEQGDSYEQYF | TGTGCCAGCAAAGAGCAGGGGGACAGCTACGAGCAGTACTTC | TRBJ2-7 | - | TRBD1 | TRBV6-1
CASRPGASSYNEQFF | TGCGCATCACGGCCAGGGGCGAGCTCCTACAATGAGCAGTTCTTC | TRBJ2-1 | many | - | TRBV4-1
CASSEGGGDGNTIYF | TGTGCCAGCAGTGAAGGCGGGGGAGATGGAAACACCATATATTTT | TRBJ1-3 | many | - | TRBV25-1
CASSHPGGQETQYF | TGCGCCAGCAGCCACCCGGGGGGCCAAGAGACCCAGTACTTC | TRBJ2-5 | many | TRBD2 | TRBV4-1
CASSQGPSQETQYF | TGCGCCAGCAGCCAGGGACCGAGCCAAGAGACCCAGTACTTC | TRBJ2-5 | - | - | TRBV4-3
CASWVRGDSGNEQFF | TGTGCCAGCTGGGTTAGGGGGGACAGCGGCAATGAGCAGTTCTTC | TRBJ2-1 | - | - | TRBV28
CSARGHSRFPSYEQYF | TGCAGTGCTAGAGGCCACAGCCGATTCCCTTCCTACGAGCAGTACTTC | TRBJ2-7 | many | - | TRBV20-1
CATSRDADSQETQYF | TGTGCCACCAGCAGAGATGCAGACAGCCAAGAGACCCAGTACTTC | TRBJ2-5 | many | - | TRBV15
CASSQDPGGAYEQYF | TGTGCCAGCAGCCAAGATCCAGGGGGCGCGTACGAGCAGTACTTC | TRBJ2-7 | many | TRBD1 | TRBV3-1
CASSRERGLYEQYF | TGTGCCAGCAGTCGCGAGCGGGGCCTCTACGAGCAGTACTTC | TRBJ2-7 | - | TRBD2 | TRBV2
CASSQEPGELFF | TGCGCCAGCAGCCAGGAGCCCGGGGAGCTGTTTTTT | TRBJ2-2 | - | - | TRBV4-3
CASSLYTGLMETQYF | TGTGCCAGCAGTCTGTATACCGGGCTGATGGAGACCCAGTACTTC | TRBJ2-5 | many | - | TRBV11-2
CSARRGTAPVYGYTF | TGCAGTGCTCGCAGGGGGACCGCTCCCGTATATGGCTACACCTTC | TRBJ1-2 | few | TRBD1 | TRBV20-1
CSAREVSGHADTQYF | TGCAGTGCTAGAGAAGTTTCCGGACACGCAGATACGCAGTATTTT | TRBJ2-3 | many | - | TRBV20-1
CASSQDRAGANVLTF | TGTGCCAGCAGCCAAGACAGGGCTGGGGCCAACGTCCTGACTTTC | TRBJ2-6 | many | - | TRBV3-1
CASSFRREKLFF | TGTGCCAGCAGCTTCCGACGTGAAAAACTGTTTTTT | TRBJ1-4 | many | - | TRBV21-1
CSAIIAGQGFSPDQPQHF | TGCAGTGCTATTATTGCCGGACAGGGTTTCTCTCCCGATCAGCCCCAGCATTTT | TRBJ1-5 | few | TRBD1 | TRBV20-1
CASSLHPDTQYF | TGTGCCAGCAGCTTACACCCAGATACGCAGTATTTT | TRBJ2-3 | few | - | TRBV7-2
CSASPGQTTGANVLTF | TGCAGTGCCAGTCCGGGACAGACAACTGGGGCCAACGTCCTGACTTTC | TRBJ2-6 | - | TRBD1 | TRBV20-1
CASSVRRTGGDETQYF | TGTGCCAGCAGTGTCCGTCGAACAGGGGGCGATGAGACCCAGTACTTC | TRBJ2-5 | - | TRBD1 | TRBV12-3/TRBV12-4
CASSPGQGNQPQHF | TGCGCCAGCAGCCCCGGACAGGGCAATCAGCCCCAGCATTTT | TRBJ1-5 | many | TRBD1 | TRBV5-1
CASSRTGRETDTQYF | TGTGCCAGCAGCCGTACAGGGCGGGAGACAGATACGCAGTATTTT | TRBJ2-3 | once | - | TRBV7-9
CASKDRAGTGELFF | TGTGCCAGCAAAGACAGGGCAGGTACCGGGGAGCTGTTTTTT | TRBJ2-2 | - | TRBD1 | TRBV27
CASGLVTHEQFF | TGCGCCAGCGGCCTAGTAACACATGAGCAGTTCTTC | TRBJ2-1 | - | - | TRBV10-2